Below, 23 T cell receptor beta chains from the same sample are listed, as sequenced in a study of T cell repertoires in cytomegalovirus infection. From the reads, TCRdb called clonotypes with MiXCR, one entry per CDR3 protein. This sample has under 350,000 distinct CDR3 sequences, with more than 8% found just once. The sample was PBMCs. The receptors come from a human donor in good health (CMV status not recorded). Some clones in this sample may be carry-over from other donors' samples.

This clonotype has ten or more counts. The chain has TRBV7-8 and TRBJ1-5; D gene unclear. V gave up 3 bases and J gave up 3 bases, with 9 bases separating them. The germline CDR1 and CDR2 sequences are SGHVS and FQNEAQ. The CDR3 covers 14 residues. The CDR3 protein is CASSFVGDNQPQHF. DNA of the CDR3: TGTGCCAGCAGCTTTGTCGGGGACAATCAGCCCCAGCATTTT.

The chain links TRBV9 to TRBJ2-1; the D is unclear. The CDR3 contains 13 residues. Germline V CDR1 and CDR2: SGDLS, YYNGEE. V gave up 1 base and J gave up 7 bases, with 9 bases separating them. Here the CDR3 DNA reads TGTGCCAGCAGCGTATCCCTCCTTAATGAGCAGTTCTTC. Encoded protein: CASSVSLLNEQFF.

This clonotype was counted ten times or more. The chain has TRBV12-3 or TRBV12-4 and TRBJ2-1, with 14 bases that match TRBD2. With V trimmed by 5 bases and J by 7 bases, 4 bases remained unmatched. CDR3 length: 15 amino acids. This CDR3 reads CASSNGLAGGNEQFF. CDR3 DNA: TGTGCCAGCAGTAACGGACTAGCGGGGGGAAATGAGCAGTTCTTC.

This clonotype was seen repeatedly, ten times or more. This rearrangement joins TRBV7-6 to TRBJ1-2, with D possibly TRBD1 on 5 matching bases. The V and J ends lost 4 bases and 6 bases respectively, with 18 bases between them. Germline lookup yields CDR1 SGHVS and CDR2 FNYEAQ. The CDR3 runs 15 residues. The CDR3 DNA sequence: TGTGCCAGCAGCTACCACGCTGGAACGGGGGATGGCTACACCTTC. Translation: CASSYHAGTGDGYTF.

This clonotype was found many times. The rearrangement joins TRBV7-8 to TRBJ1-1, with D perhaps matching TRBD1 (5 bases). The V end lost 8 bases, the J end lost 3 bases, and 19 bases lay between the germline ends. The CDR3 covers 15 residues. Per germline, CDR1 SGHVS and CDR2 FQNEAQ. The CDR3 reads CASLRRGYGYTEAFF. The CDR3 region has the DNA TGTGCCAGCCTACGGAGGGGATATGGGTACACTGAAGCTTTCTTT.

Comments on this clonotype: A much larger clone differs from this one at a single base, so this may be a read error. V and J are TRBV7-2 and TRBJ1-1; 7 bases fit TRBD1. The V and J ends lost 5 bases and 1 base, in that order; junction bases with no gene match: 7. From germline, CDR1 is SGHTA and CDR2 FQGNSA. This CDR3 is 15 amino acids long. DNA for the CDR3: TGTGCCAGCAGCCCACCCGGGACAGCGAACACTGAAGCTTTCTTT. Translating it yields CASSPPGTANTEAFF.

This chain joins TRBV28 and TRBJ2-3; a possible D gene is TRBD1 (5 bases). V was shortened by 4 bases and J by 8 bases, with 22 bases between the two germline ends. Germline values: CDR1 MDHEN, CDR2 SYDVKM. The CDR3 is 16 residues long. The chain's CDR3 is CASSSSTAQGFATQYF. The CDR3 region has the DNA TGTGCCAGCAGTTCCTCAACGGCGCAGGGTTTTGCTACGCAGTATTTT.

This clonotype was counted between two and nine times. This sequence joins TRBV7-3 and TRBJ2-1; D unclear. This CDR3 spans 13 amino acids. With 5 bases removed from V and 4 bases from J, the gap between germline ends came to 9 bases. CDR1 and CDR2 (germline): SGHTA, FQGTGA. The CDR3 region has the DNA TGTGCCAGCAGCCGGAACGGATACAATGAGCAGTTCTTC. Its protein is CASSRNGYNEQFF.

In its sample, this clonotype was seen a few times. The CDR3 DNA sequence: TGCGCCAGCAGCTTCGAGGGGGCCTTCGATACGCAGTATTTT. Its translation is CASSFEGAFDTQYF. This chain connects TRBV5-1 to TRBJ2-3; TRBD1 matches 7 bases. V dropped 2 bases and J dropped 6; count of bases not matched to a gene: 6. This CDR3 has 14 amino acids. Germline V gene lookup returns CDR1 SGHRS and CDR2 YFSETQ.

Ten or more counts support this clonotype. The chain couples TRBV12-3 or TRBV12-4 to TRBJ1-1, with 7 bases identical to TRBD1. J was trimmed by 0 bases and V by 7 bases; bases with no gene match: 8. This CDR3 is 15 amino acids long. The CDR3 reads CASTPTGNMNTEAFF. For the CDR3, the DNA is TGTGCCAGCACCCCGACAGGGAACATGAACACTGAAGCTTTCTTT.

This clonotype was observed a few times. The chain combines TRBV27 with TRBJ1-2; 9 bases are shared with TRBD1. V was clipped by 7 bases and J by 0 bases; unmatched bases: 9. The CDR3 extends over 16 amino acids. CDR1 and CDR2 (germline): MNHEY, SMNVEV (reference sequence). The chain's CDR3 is CASTPGQGMTNYGYTF. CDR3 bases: TGTGCCAGCACTCCGGGACAGGGAATGACTAACTATGGCTACACCTTC.

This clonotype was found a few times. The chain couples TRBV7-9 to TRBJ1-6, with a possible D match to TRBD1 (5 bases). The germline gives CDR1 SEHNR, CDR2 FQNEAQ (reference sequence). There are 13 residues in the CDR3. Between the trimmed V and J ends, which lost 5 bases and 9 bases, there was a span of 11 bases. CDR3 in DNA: TGTGCCAGCAGCGGCCCAGGGACTTCACCCCTCCACTTT. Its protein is CASSGPGTSPLHF.

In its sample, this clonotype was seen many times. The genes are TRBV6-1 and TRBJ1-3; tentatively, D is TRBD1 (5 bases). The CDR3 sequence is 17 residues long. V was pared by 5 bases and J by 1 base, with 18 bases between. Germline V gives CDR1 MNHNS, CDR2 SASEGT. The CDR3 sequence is CASSPRGPRGSGNTIYF. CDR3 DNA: TGTGCCAGCAGTCCGCGAGGGCCAAGGGGTTCTGGAAACACCATATATTTT.

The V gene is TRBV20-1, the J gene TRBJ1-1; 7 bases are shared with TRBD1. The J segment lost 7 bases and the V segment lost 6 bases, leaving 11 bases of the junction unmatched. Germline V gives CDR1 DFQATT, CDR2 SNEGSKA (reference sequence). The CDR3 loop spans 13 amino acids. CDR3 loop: CSAETGLISEAFF. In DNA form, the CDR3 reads TGCAGTGCCGAGACAGGGTTGATAAGTGAAGCTTTCTTT.

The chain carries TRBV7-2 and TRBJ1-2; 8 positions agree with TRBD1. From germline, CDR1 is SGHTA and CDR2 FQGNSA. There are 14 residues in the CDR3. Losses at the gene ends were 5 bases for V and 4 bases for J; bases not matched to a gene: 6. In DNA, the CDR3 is TGTGCCAGCAGCCGCCCCGGACAGGGCTATGGCTACACCTTC. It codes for CASSRPGQGYGYTF.

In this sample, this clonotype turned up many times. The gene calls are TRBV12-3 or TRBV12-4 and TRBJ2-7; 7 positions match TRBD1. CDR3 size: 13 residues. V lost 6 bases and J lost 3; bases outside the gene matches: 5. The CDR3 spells CASRVGGSYEQYF. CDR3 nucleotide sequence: TGTGCCAGCAGAGTAGGGGGCAGCTACGAGCAGTACTTC.

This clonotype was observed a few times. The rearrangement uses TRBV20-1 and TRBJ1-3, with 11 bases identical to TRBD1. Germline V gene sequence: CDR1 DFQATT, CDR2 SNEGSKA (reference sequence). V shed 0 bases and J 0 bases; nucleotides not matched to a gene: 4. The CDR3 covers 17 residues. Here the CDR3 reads CSARDPGQGDSGNTIYF. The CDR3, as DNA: TGCAGTGCTAGAGACCCGGGACAGGGGGACTCTGGAAACACCATATATTTT.

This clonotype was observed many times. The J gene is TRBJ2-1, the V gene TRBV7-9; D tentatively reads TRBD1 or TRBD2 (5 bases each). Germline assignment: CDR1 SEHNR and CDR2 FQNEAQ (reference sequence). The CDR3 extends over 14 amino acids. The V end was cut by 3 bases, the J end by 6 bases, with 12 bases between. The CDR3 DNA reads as TGTGCCAGCAGCTTTGGGGGTCTGGGCAATGAGCAGTTCTTC. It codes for CASSFGGLGNEQFF.

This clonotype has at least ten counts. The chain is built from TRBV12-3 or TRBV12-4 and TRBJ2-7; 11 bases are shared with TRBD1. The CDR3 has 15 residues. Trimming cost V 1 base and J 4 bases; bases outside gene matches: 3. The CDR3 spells CASSLGDRGFYEQYF. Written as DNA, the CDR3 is TGTGCCAGCAGTTTAGGGGACAGGGGGTTTTACGAGCAGTACTTC.

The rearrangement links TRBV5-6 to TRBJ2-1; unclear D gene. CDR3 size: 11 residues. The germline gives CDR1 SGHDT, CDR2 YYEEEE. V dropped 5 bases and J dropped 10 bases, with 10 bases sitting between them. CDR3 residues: CASSYGREQFF. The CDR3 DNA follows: TGTGCCAGCAGTTACGGCAGGGAGCAGTTCTTC.

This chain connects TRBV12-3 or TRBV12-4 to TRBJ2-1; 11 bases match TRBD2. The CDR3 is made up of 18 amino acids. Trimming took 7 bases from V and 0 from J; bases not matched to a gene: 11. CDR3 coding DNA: TGTGCCAGCACCCGGGGACTAGCGGATCTATTCTCCTACAATGAGCAGTTCTTC. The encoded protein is CASTRGLADLFSYNEQFF.

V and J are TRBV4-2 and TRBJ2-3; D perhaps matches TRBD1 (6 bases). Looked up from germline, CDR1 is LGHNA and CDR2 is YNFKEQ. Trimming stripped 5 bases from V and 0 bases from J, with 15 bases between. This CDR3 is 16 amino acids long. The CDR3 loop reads CASSARGHGSTDTQYF. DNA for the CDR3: TGTGCCAGCAGCGCCAGGGGCCACGGTAGCACAGATACGCAGTATTTT.

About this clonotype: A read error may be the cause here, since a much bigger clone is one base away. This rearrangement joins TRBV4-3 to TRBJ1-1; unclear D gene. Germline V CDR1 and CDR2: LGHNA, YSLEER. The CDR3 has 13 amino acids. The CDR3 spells CASAAGPATGAFF. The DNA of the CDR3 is TGCGCCAGCGCGGCAGGACCGGCCACTGGAGCTTTCTTT.